The clone carrying this T cell receptor (beta chain) showed up many times. Germline assignment: CDR1 MNHEY and CDR2 SMNVEV (reference sequence). Trimming pared 2 bases from V and 5 bases from J, leaving 11 bases between. The CDR3 covers 14 residues. TCRdb ran MiXCR on the PCR reads and lists one entry per CDR3 protein. In the table there are 90,000 or so distinct CDR3 sequences, around 20% of which are singletons. This sample is part of a study of molecular identifiers for immune sequencing clone quantification. This rearrangement joins TRBV27 to TRBJ2-3; D might be TRBD1 (6 bases). This receptor was identified in a human donor in good health. Some libraries in this study had Jurkat cell RNA spiked in. The sequenced sample consisted of naive CD8+ T cells from blood, with Jurkat cell RNA spiked in. Subset denoted: FACS-sorted CD8+CD4-CCR7+CD45RA+ naive T cells. CDR3 loop: CASSLQGFGDTQYF. The CDR3 region has the DNA TGTGCCAGCAGTTTACAGGGGTTTGGAGATACGCAGTATTTT.